These T cell receptor beta chains were read from a single sample in a study of T cells in localized non-small cell lung cancer. This table comes from immunoSEQ multiplex PCR, and its TCRdb copy is limited to in-frame clones, with some not included. Here the sample spans about 19,000 clones, approximately 80% being singletons. Sequences were derived from peripheral blood, sampled before any cancer treatment. All receptors derive from a female donor at least 60 years old with stage I lung adenocarcinoma. The CDR3 runs from the conserved cysteine through the conserved F or W. A D gene is named only where the DNA matches it firmly. Clone size is given for some rows only: seen once, a few or many times, or a class if the clone is expanded.

v_call,j_call,clone_size,d_call,cdr3_aa,cdr3_nt
TRBV5-6,TRBJ1-4,-,-,CASSRGSGEKLFF,TGTGCCAGCAGCAGAGGAAGTGGCGAAAAACTGTTTTTT
TRBV7-9,TRBJ1-1,-,-,CASSLKGGRAEAFF,TGTGCCAGCAGTCTTAAGGGGGGACGGGCGGAAGCTTTCTTT
TRBV2,TRBJ1-2,-,-,CASSEALGGHGYTF,TGTGCCAGCAGTGAAGCGTTGGGCGGCCATGGCTACACCTTC
TRBV9,TRBJ1-5,-,-,CASSDGRGDQPQHF,TGTGCCAGCAGCGACGGACGGGGGGATCAGCCCCAGCATTTT
TRBV5-1,TRBJ2-5,-,TRBD1,CASSLGTGQETQYF,TGCGCCAGCAGCTTAGGGACAGGCCAAGAGACCCAGTACTTC
TRBV25-1,TRBJ2-5,once,-,CASSEPRGQRRETQYF,TGTGCCAGCAGTGAACCCCGCGGACAAAGGAGGGAGACCCAGTACTTC
TRBV5-5,TRBJ1-2,-,-,CASSNQERQSLRGYTF,TGTGCCAGCAGCAATCAGGAGAGACAGAGTTTACGTGGCTACACCTTC
TRBV19,TRBJ1-2,-,-,CASTLPDRLNYGYTF,TGTGCCAGTACCCTCCCCGACAGGCTTAACTATGGCTACACCTTC
TRBV5-1,TRBJ1-2,once,TRBD1,CASSLEGQAGYTF,TGCGCCAGCAGCTTAGAGGGACAGGCTGGCTACACCTTC
TRBV18,TRBJ1-5,once,TRBD1,CASSQSGTGGGQPQHF,TGTGCCAGCTCACAATCCGGGACAGGGGGTGGGCAGCCCCAGCATTTT
TRBV5-1,TRBJ2-3,-,TRBD2,CASSLPAGGTDTQYF,TGCGCCAGCAGCTTACCGGCGGGGGGCACGGATACGCAGTATTTT
TRBV6-1,TRBJ2-7,-,-,CASTPSGLVLGDF,TGTGCCAGCACCCCCTCAGGTTTGGTTCTTGGGGACTTC
TRBV13,TRBJ2-2,-,-,CASSLDSANTGELFF,TGTGCCAGCAGCTTAGACAGCGCGAACACCGGGGAGCTGTTTTTT
TRBV7-6,TRBJ1-1,once,-,CASSLARGVGTEAFF,TGTGCCAGCAGCTTAGCGCGGGGGGTCGGCACTGAAGCTTTCTTT
TRBV18,TRBJ2-1,-,TRBD2,CASSPPSGVTYNEQFF,TGTGCCAGCTCACCACCTAGCGGGGTAACCTACAATGAGCAGTTCTTC
TRBV10-2,TRBJ1-4,-,TRBD1,CASGGKQGIGKLFF,TGCGCCAGCGGGGGAAAACAGGGGATTGGAAAACTGTTTTTT
TRBV7-2,TRBJ1-1,-,-,CASSPQGTDEAFF,TGTGCCAGCAGCCCCCAGGGAACAGATGAAGCTTTCTTT
TRBV18,TRBJ2-4,-,-,CASSPGLGIQYF,TGTGCCAGCTCACCGGGGTTAGGCATTCAGTACTTC
TRBV7-9,TRBJ2-5,-,TRBD2,CASSPGTSETETQYF,TGTGCCAGCAGCCCCGGGACTAGCGAGACGGAGACCCAGTACTTC
TRBV7-8,TRBJ2-1,-,TRBD2,CASSLAGGINNEQFF,TGTGCCAGCAGCTTAGCGGGGGGGATCAACAATGAGCAGTTCTTC
TRBV4-1,TRBJ2-7,-,TRBD1,CASSQGGQGRYEQYF,TGCGCCAGCAGCCAGGGGGGACAGGGGCGCTACGAGCAGTACTTC
TRBV27,TRBJ2-3,-,-,CASSLTTTDTQYF,TGTGCCAGCAGTTTAACAACCACAGATACGCAGTATTTT
TRBV4-1,TRBJ1-6,-,TRBD1,CASSPTGLNSPLHF,TGCGCCAGCAGCCCGACAGGGTTGAATTCACCCCTCCACTTT
TRBV7-9,TRBJ2-5,-,-,CASSPALETQYF,TGTGCCAGCAGCCCAGCCCTAGAGACCCAGTACTTC
TRBV30,TRBJ1-6,-,-,CAWNKAGSYSPLHF,TGTGCCTGGAATAAAGCAGGGTCATATTCACCCCTCCACTTT
TRBV9,TRBJ1-2,-,-,CASSVGPAVIF,TGTGCCAGCAGCGTAGGCCCAGCCGTCATCTTC
TRBV7-9,TRBJ2-1,few,-,CASSIRWNEQFF,TGTGCCAGCAGCATACGGTGGAATGAGCAGTTCTTC
TRBV5-8,TRBJ2-4,few,TRBD1,CASSLGDSIAKNIQYF,TGTGCCAGCAGCTTGGGGGACAGCATAGCCAAAAACATTCAGTACTTC
TRBV19,TRBJ1-1,-,-,CASSTGTEAFF,TGTGCCAGTAGTACGGGTACTGAAGCTTTCTTT
TRBV19,TRBJ2-3,-,-,CASSILLTGATDTQYF,TGTGCCAGTAGTATACTCCTCACTGGGGCCACAGATACGCAGTATTTT
TRBV2,TRBJ1-2,-,TRBD1,CASSQDREHGYTF,TGTGCCAGCAGCCAAGACAGGGAACATGGCTACACCTTC
TRBV4-1,TRBJ1-1,-,-,CASSQMGNTEAFF,TGCGCCAGCAGCCAAATGGGGAACACTGAAGCTTTCTTT
TRBV7-9,TRBJ1-2,few,-,CASSPGPIVRGAFNGYTF,TGTGCCAGCAGCCCCGGACCGATAGTGAGGGGCGCGTTTAATGGCTACACCTTC
TRBV4-2,TRBJ1-2,-,TRBD1,CASSRPLGQGQSYGYTF,TGTGCCAGCAGCCGGCCCCTCGGACAGGGACAAAGCTATGGCTACACCTTC
TRBV5-6,TRBJ1-1,once,TRBD1,CASSLIGTANTEAFF,TGTGCCAGCAGCTTGATAGGGACAGCGAACACTGAAGCTTTCTTT